The 17 T cell receptor beta chains given below trace back to one sample, sequenced in a study of long-term antiretroviral therapy in people with HIV. Researchers ran immunoSEQ v3.0 at survey level. Using immunoSEQ multiplex PCR, the repertoire was profiled, and TCRdb retains in-frame clones only, with some absent. The repertoire has 18,000 or so clones, around 80% of them found once; the top ten carry roughly 7.5%. The material sequenced was unsorted PBMCs, taken at the start of antiretroviral therapy, before treatment. The receptors come from a woman in her thirties or forties with HIV.

The V and J genes are TRBV6-1 and TRBJ1-6; D gene unclear. V dropped 7 bases and J dropped 5 bases, with 9 bases sitting between them. Germline V gene sequence: CDR1 MNHNS, CDR2 SASEGT. CDR3 size: 13 residues. The CDR3 nucleotides are TGTGCCAGCAACCGCGGGAATAATTCACCCCTCCACTTT. Its protein is CASNRGNNSPLHF.

This clone was observed once. The chain employs TRBV10-1 and TRBJ1-1; TRBD1 agrees at 7 bases. Germline V lookup: CDR1 WNHNN, CDR2 SYGVQD (reference sequence). Unmatched junction bases numbered 13, after V lost 6 bases and J lost 0 bases. The CDR3 has 17 amino acids. The DNA of the CDR3 is TGCGCCAGCAGAGAACTACCAAGGACAGGCATGAACACTGAAGCTTTCTTT. This encodes CASRELPRTGMNTEAFF.

This clone turned up a few times. This rearrangement joins TRBV5-1 to TRBJ2-1; 7 positions match TRBD1. Germline V gene data show CDR1 as SGHRS and CDR2 as YFSETQ. The junction had 11 bases not matched to a gene; V was cut back by 5 bases and J by 9 bases. This CDR3 is built from 14 residues. CDR3 DNA sequence: TGCGCCAGCAGGCCCGGGACAGTTGTCATTGAGCAGTTCTTC. Its protein product is CASRPGTVVIEQFF.

The genes are TRBV29-1 and TRBJ2-5; TRBD2 matches 9 bases. The CDR3 totals 15 residues. Trimming removed 4 bases from V and 5 bases from J; junction bases left unmatched: 11. Germline assignment: CDR1 SQVTM and CDR2 ANQGSEA. CDR3 protein: CSVGLAGARGETQYF. The CDR3 nucleotides read TGCAGCGTTGGCTTAGCGGGGGCCCGAGGGGAGACCCAGTACTTC.

The chain is built from TRBV4-1 and TRBJ1-2, with a weak D call TRBD1 (5 bases). The V end was cut by 5 bases, the J end by 7 bases, with 11 bases between. The length of the CDR3 is 12 residues. Per the germline V gene, CDR1 is MGHRA and CDR2 is YSYEKL. This chain's CDR3 is CASSGRVGGYTF. Here the CDR3 DNA reads TGCGCCAGCAGCGGCAGGGTTGGTGGCTACACCTTC.

The chain employs TRBV9 and TRBJ2-6; D is perhaps TRBD2 (6 bases). V lost 4 bases and J 0 bases, leaving 17 bases between the germline ends. The CDR3 extends over 18 amino acids. The germline CDR1 and CDR2 sequences are SGDLS and YYNGEE. The CDR3 nucleotides are TGTGCCAGCAGCCCAAGGTCCGGCGGGAACTCTGGGGCCAACGTCCTGACTTTC. This translates into CASSPRSGGNSGANVLTF.

This clone qualifies as large. The chain is built from TRBV6-4 and TRBJ2-7; D is perhaps TRBD1 (6 bases). Germline lookup yields CDR1 MRHNA and CDR2 SNTAGT. The germline V and J ends were trimmed by 4 bases and 5 bases, with 18 bases remaining between them. The length of the CDR3 is 15 residues. DNA for the CDR3: TGTGCCAGCAGTGTCCCAGTCGCAGGGGACAACGAGCAGTACTTC. Encoded protein: CASSVPVAGDNEQYF.

The chain uses TRBV7-9 and TRBJ2-5; no reliable D call. Germline V CDR1 and CDR2: SEHNR, FQNEAQ (reference sequence). The CDR3 is 13 amino acids. Trimming removed 1 base at V and 2 bases at J, with 5 bases between. As DNA, the CDR3 is TGTGCCAGCAGCTTAGGACTGCAAGAGACCCAGTACTTC. It translates to CASSLGLQETQYF.

V usage is TRBV28 and J usage is TRBJ2-7, with 7 bases lining up with TRBD1. Germline CDR1 and CDR2: MDHEN and SYDVKM. The CDR3 loop spans 15 amino acids. J lost 3 bases, V lost 3 bases, and 8 bases had no gene match. The CDR3, as DNA: TGTGCCAGCAGTTTTATCGAGACAGGGAGCTACGAGCAGTACTTC. Its protein is CASSFIETGSYEQYF.

In its sample, this clone is medium-sized. V is TRBV7-9 and J is TRBJ1-2, with D maybe TRBD1 (5 bases). V gave up 11 bases and J gave up 2 bases, with 12 bases separating them. Germline V gene lookup returns CDR1 SEHNR and CDR2 FQNEAQ (reference sequence). The CDR3 extends over 12 amino acids. The CDR3 DNA sequence: TGTGCCGAAGCAGGGAGAAACTATGGCTACACCTTC. It codes for CAEAGRNYGYTF.

The gene calls are TRBV12-2 and TRBJ1-2. TRBV12-2 is marked as a pseudogene. CDR3 length equals 14 residues. The chain's CDR3 is CASRHSAGAYGYTF. The CDR3 nucleotides are TGTGCAAGTCGCCACAGTGCCGGGGCCTATGGCTACACCTTC.

The J gene is TRBJ1-5, the V gene TRBV5-1, with 8 positions matching TRBD1. Germline values: CDR1 SGHRS, CDR2 YFSETQ. The length of the CDR3 is 16 residues. Trimming cost V 3 bases and J 8 bases; bases outside gene matches: 13. The CDR3 reads CASSSGGRGPTEPQHF. The DNA for the CDR3 is TGCGCCAGCAGCTCAGGGGGCAGGGGGCCAACGGAGCCCCAGCATTTT.

The CDR3 DNA sequence: TGTGCCAGCAGCTCAAGAGGGGTTGCAGGCACCATATATTTT. Protein: CASSSRGVAGTIYF. The V call is TRBV6-4, the J call TRBJ1-3, with D possibly matching TRBD1 (5 bases). The length of the CDR3 is 14 residues. Germline V gives CDR1 MRHNA, CDR2 SNTAGT. Trimming shortened V by 6 bases and J by 9 bases, and 18 bases separated the two germline ends.

This clone has just one count. The rearrangement links TRBV2 to TRBJ1-1, with TRBD1 as a possible D gene (6 bases). CDR3 length: 14 amino acids. The ends were cut back, 8 bases at V and 0 bases at J, with 13 bases in the middle. CDR1 is SNHLY, CDR2 FYNNEI, per germline. CDR3 in amino acids: CASLWGPLNTEAFF. The DNA of the CDR3 is TGTGCCAGCCTGTGGGGGCCCTTGAACACTGAAGCTTTCTTT.

V is TRBV7-8 and J is TRBJ1-1, with D unresolved. With 6 bases removed from V and 1 base from J, the gap between germline ends came to 9 bases. Germline assignment: CDR1 SGHVS and CDR2 FQNEAQ. The CDR3 contains 13 residues. In DNA, the CDR3 is TGTGCCAGCAGAAAACAGTCGAACACTGAAGCTTTCTTT. This sequence encodes CASRKQSNTEAFF.

The genes are TRBV15 and TRBJ2-5; 7 bases map to TRBD2. The CDR3 is 16 residues long. CDR1 and CDR2 from the germline V gene are LNHNV and YYDKDF (reference sequence). Losses at the gene ends were 1 base for V and 3 bases for J; bases not matched to a gene: 8. This CDR3 is CATSRASSSGEETQYF. Here the CDR3 DNA reads TGTGCCACCAGCAGAGCGTCTTCGAGCGGGGAAGAGACCCAGTACTTC.

The gene calls are TRBV9 and TRBJ2-1; D remains ambiguous. There are 15 residues in the CDR3. Trimming took off 0 bases at V and 2 bases at J, with 9 bases between the two ends. Germline V CDR1 and CDR2: SGDLS, YYNGEE. The CDR3 region is CASSVGSSAYNEQFF. For the CDR3, the DNA is TGTGCCAGCAGCGTAGGTTCCTCTGCCTACAATGAGCAGTTCTTC.